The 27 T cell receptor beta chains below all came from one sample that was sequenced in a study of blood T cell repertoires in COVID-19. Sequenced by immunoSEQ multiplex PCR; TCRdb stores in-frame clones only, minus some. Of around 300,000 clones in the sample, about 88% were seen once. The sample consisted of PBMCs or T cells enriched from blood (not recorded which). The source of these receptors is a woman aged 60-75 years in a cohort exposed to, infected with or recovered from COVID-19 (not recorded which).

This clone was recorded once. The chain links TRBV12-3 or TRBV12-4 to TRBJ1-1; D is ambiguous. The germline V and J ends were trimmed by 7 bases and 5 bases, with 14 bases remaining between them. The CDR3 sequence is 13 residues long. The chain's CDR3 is CASTPGRGTEAFF. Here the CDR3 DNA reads TGTGCCAGCACGCCCGGGCGGGGAACTGAAGCTTTCTTT.

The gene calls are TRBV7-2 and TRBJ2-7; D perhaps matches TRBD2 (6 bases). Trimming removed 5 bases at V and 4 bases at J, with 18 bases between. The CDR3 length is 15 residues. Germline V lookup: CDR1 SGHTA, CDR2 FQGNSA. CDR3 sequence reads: CASSQPAGPKYEQYF. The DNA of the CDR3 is TGTGCCAGCAGCCAACCGGCGGGACCGAAATACGAGCAGTACTTC.

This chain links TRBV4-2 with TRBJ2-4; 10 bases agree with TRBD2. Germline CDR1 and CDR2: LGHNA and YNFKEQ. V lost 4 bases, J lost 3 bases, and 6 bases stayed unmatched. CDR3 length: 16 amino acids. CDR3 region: CASSPVAGGHKNIQYF. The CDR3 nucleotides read TGTGCCAGCAGCCCAGTAGCGGGAGGCCACAAAAACATTCAGTACTTC.

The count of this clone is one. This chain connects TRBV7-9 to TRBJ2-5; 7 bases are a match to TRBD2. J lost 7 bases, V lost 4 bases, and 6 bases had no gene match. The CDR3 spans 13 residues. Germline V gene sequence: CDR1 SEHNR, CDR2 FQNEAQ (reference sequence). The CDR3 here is CASSSGTTGTQYF. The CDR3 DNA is TGTGCCAGCAGCTCCGGGACTACCGGGACCCAGTACTTC.

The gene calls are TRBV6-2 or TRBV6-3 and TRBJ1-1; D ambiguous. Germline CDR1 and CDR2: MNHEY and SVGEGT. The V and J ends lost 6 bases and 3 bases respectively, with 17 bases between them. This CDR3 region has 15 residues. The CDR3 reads CASSRRREVDTEAFF. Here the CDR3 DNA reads TGTGCCAGCAGCCGTCGGCGGGAAGTTGACACTGAAGCTTTCTTT.

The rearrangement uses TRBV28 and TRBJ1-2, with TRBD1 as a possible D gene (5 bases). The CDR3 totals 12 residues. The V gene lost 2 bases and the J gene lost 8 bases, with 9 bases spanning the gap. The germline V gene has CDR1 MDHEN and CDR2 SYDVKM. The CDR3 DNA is TGTGCCAGCAGTTTAGGGGGGGAGGGCTACACCTTC. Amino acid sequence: CASSLGGEGYTF.

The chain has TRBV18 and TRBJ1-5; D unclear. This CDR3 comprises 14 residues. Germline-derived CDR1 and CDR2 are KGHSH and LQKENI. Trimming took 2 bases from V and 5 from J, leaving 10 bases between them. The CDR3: CASSPGHGDQPQHF. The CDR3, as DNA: TGTGCCAGCTCACCAGGGCACGGGGATCAGCCCCAGCATTTT.

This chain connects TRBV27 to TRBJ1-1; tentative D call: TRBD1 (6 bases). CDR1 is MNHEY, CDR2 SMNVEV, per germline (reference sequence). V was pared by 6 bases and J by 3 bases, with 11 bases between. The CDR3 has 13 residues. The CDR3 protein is CASRRTGYTEAFF. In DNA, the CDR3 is TGTGCCAGCAGGCGTACAGGGTACACTGAAGCTTTCTTT.

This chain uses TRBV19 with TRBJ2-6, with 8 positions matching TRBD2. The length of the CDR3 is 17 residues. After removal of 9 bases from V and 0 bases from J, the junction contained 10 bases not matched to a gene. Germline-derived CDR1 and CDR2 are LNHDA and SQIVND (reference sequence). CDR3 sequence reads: CASSLQGTSSGANVLTF. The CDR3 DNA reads TGTGCCAGCTCCCTCCAGGGGACTAGCTCTGGGGCCAACGTCCTGACTTTC. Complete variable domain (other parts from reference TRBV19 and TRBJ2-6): DGGITQSPKYLFRKEGQNVTLSCEQNLNHDAMYWYRQDPGQGLRLIYYSQIVNDFQKGDIAEGYSVSREKKESFPLTVTSAQKNPTAFYLCASSLQGTSSGANVLTFGAGSRLTVL.

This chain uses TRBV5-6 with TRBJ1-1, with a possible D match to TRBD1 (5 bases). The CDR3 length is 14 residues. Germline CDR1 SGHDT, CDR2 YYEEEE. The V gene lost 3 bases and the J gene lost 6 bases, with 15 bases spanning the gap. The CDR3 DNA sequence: TGTGCCAGCAGCTGGGGGGTCAGGGCCCCTGAAGCTTTCTTT. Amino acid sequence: CASSWGVRAPEAFF.

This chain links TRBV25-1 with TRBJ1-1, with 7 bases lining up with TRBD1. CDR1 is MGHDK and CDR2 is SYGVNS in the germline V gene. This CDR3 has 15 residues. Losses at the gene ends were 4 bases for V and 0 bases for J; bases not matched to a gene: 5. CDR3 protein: CASSGQGMVNTEAFF. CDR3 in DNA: TGTGCCAGCAGTGGACAGGGTATGGTGAACACTGAAGCTTTCTTT.

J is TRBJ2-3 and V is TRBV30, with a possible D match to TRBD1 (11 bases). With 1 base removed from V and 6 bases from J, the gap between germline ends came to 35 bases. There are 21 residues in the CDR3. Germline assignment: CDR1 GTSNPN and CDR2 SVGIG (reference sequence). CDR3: CAWSDRDRGYRAGGGTDTQYF. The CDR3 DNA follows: TGTGCCTGGAGTGACCGGGACAGGGGGTACCGAGCGGGAGGGGGTACGGATACGCAGTATTTT.

Written as DNA, the CDR3 is TGTGCCAGCACCAAGGGGGGGCCTGGGGCCAACGTCCTGACTTTC. This sequence encodes CASTKGGPGANVLTF. This sequence joins TRBV2 and TRBJ2-6; a possible D gene is TRBD2 (7 bases). The germline CDR1 and CDR2 sequences are SNHLY and FYNNEI. V shed 7 bases and J shed 2 bases, with 12 bases lying between them. CDR3 length: 15 residues.

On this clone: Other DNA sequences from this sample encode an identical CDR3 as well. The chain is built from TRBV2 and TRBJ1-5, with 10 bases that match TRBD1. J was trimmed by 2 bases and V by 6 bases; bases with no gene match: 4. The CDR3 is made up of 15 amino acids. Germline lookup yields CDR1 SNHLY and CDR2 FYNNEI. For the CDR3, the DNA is TGTGCCAGCAGGGCCGGGACAGGGGGCAATCAGCCCCAGCATTTT. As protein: CASRAGTGGNQPQHF. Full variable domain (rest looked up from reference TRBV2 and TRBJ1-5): EPEVTQTPSHQVTQMGQEVILRCVPISNHLYFYWYRQILGQKVEFLVSFYNNEISEKSEIFDDQFSVERPDGSNFTLKIRSTKLEDSAMYFCASRAGTGGNQPQHFGDGTRLSIL.

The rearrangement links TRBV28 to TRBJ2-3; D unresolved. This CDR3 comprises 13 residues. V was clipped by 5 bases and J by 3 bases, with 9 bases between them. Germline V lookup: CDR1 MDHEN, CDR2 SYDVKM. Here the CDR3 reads CASSLKRTDTQYF. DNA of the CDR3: TGTGCCAGCAGTCTAAAACGGACAGATACGCAGTATTTT.

CDR3 sequence reads: CASNPPTSYEQYF. The CDR3 nucleotides are TGTGCCAGCAACCCACCCACTAGTTACGAGCAGTACTTC. This chain uses TRBV11-2 with TRBJ2-7, with a possible D match to TRBD2 (5 bases). The ends were cut back, 7 bases at V and 4 bases at J, with 14 bases in the middle. Germline CDR1 SGHAT, CDR2 FQNNGV. There are 13 residues in the CDR3.

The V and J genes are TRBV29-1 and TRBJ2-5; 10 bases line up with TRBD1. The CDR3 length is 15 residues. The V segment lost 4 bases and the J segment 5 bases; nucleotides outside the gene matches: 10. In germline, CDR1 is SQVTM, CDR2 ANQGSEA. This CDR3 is CSVGPGQGRRETQYF. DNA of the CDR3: TGCAGCGTTGGACCGGGACAGGGGCGTCGGGAGACCCAGTACTTC.

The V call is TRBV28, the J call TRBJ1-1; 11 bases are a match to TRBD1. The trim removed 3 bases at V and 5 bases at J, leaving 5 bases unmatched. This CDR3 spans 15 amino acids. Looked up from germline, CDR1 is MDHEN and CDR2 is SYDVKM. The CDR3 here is CASSFGGTGGTEAFF. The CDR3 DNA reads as TGTGCCAGCAGTTTTGGGGGGACAGGGGGAACTGAAGCTTTCTTT.

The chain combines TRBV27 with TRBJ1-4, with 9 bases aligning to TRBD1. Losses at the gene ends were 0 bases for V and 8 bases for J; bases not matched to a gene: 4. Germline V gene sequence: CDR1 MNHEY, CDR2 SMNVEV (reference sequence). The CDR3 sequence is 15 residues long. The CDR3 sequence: CASSLSGTGREKLFF. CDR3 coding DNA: TGTGCCAGCAGTTTATCGGGGACAGGGCGCGAAAAACTGTTTTTT.

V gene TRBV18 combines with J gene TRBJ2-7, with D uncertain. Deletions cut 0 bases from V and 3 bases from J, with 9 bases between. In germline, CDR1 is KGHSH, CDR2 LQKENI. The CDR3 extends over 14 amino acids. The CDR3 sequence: CASSPPAYYYEQYF. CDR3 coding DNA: TGTGCCAGCTCACCACCGGCATATTACTACGAGCAGTACTTC.

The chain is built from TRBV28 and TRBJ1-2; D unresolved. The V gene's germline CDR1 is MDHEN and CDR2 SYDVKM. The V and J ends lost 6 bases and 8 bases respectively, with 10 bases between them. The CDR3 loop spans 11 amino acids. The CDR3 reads CASSSRKGYTF. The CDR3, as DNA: TGTGCCAGCAGCTCTCGTAAAGGCTACACCTTC.

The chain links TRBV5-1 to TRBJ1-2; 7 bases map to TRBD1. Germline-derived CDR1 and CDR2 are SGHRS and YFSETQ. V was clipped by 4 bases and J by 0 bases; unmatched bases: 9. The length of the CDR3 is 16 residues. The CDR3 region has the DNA TGCGCCAGCAGCACGGGGACAGCGAGAGCTAACTATGGCTACACCTTC. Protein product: CASSTGTARANYGYTF.

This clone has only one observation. CDR3 sequence: CASSLFGGELLETQYF. The CDR3 region has the DNA TGTGCCAGCAGCTTATTCGGTGGGGAGTTGTTGGAGACCCAGTACTTC. V gene TRBV7-2 combines with J gene TRBJ2-5; D may be TRBD2 (5 bases). The CDR3 has 16 residues. Germline V gives CDR1 SGHTA, CDR2 FQGNSA. V dropped 2 bases and J dropped 5 bases, with 18 bases sitting between them.

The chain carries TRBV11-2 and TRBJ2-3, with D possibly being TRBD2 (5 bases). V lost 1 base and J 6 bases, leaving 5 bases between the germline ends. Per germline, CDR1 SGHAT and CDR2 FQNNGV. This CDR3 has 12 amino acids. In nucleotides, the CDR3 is TGTGCCAGCAGCTTAGGAGGGGATACGCAGTATTTT. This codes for CASSLGGDTQYF.

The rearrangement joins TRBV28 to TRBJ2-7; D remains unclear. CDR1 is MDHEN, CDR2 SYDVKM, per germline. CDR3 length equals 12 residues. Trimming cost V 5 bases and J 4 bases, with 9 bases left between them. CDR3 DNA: TGTGCCAGCAGTCCCCCCATGTACGAGCAGTACTTC. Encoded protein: CASSPPMYEQYF. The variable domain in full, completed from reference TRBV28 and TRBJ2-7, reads DVKVTQSSRYLVKRTGEKVFLECVQDMDHENMFWYRQDPGLGLRLIYFSYDVKMKEKGDIPEGYSVSREKKERFSLILESASTNQTSMYLCASSPPMYEQYFGPGTRLTVT.

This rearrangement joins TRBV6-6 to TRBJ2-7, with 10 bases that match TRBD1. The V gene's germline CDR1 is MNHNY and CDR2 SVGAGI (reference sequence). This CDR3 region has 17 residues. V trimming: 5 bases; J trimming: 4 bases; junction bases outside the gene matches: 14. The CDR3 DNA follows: TGTGCCAGCAGTCCCCGAGGACAGGGGGGTTTCAAATACGAGCAGTACTTC. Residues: CASSPRGQGGFKYEQYF.

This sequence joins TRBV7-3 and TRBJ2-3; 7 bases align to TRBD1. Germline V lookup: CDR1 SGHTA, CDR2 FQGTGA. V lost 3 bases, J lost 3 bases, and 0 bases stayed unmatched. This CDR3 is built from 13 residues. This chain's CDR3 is CASSLGQTDTQYF. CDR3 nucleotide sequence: TGTGCCAGCAGCTTGGGACAGACAGATACGCAGTATTTT.